This passage covers 14 T cell receptor beta chains from one sample sequenced in a study of T cells in Graves' hyperthyroidism and ophthalmopathy (dated by TCRdb to between 2018 and 2021). Receptor amplification or capture employed multiplex PCR. TCRdb shows the sequencer as Illumina HiSeq 2000. TCR beta CDR3 regions were amplified from RNA transcripts. For the first round of RT-PCR on the TCR CDR3, the HTBI primer set was used together with the Qiagen OneStep RT-PCR kit. TCRdb reprocessed the public reads (quality trimming at Q25 with fastp, clone calling with MiXCR) and kept in-frame beta chains. CDR3 protein duplicates are merged, each entry listing the most common genes and DNA. The sample data list around 370,000 distinct CDR3 sequences, and 18% of these were observed just once. The top ten constitute around 40% of the sample. The sequencing sample was made of blood. Receptors originate from a man aged 18 to 29 with Graves' ophthalmopathy.

The chain is built from TRBV5-1 and TRBJ1-4, with no clear D. With 5 bases removed from V and 4 bases from J, the gap between germline ends came to 15 bases. The CDR3 length is 15 residues. Germline CDR1 reads SGHRS; CDR2 reads YFSETQ. This CDR3 reads CASRMRLDDNEKLFF. The CDR3 nucleotides read TGCGCCAGCAGAATGCGACTGGACGATAATGAAAAACTGTTTTTT.

This clonotype was seen ten or more times. This chain uses TRBV7-8 with TRBJ1-2; D is undetermined. Trimming left V 2 bases short and J 7 bases short, with 14 bases between. CDR3 length: 14 residues. CDR1 and CDR2 from the germline V gene are SGHVS and FQNEAQ. The CDR3 loop is CASSLTEDGFGYTF. In DNA, the CDR3 is TGTGCCAGCAGCTTAACGGAGGACGGATTTGGCTACACCTTC.

The V call is TRBV9, the J call TRBJ1-2, with a tentative D call TRBD1 (5 bases). The CDR3 consists of 15 residues. Germline loops: CDR1 SGDLS, CDR2 YYNGEE. V lost 0 bases to trimming and J lost 8 bases, with 17 bases between them. CDR3 in amino acids: CASSVGGVHGGGYTF. For the CDR3, the DNA is TGTGCCAGCAGCGTAGGAGGGGTCCACGGCGGAGGCTACACCTTC. Combining the CDR3 with reference TRBV9 and TRBJ1-2 gives the whole variable domain DSGVTQTPKHLITATGQRVTLRCSPRSGDLSVYWYQQSLDQGLQFLIQYYNGEERAKGNILERFSAQQFPDLHSELNLSSLELGDSALYFCASSVGGVHGGGYTFGSGTRLTVV.

This chain joins TRBV2 and TRBJ2-2; D may be TRBD1 or TRBD2 (5 bases each). With 6 bases removed from V and 6 bases from J, the gap between germline ends came to 26 bases. CDR3 length: 18 residues. The germline V gene encodes CDR1 SNHLY and CDR2 FYNNEI. CDR3: CASSQPPGTPARAGELFF. CDR3 sequence (DNA): TGTGCCAGCAGCCAACCCCCCGGGACCCCTGCAAGGGCCGGGGAGCTGTTTTTT.

This chain joins TRBV5-6 and TRBJ1-5, with a tentative D call TRBD1 (6 bases). V was clipped by 5 bases and J by 6 bases, with 15 bases between them. The V gene's germline CDR1 is SGHDT and CDR2 YYEEEE. The CDR3 has 14 residues. This chain's CDR3 is CASRKAGAAQPQHF. CDR3 nucleotides: TGTGCCAGCAGGAAGGCAGGGGCGGCTCAGCCCCAGCATTTT.

This clonotype was observed many times. The chain carries TRBV7-3 and TRBJ1-1, with 7 bases that match TRBD1. Germline trimming cut 0 bases from V and 0 bases from J; bases unmatched to any gene: 4. This CDR3 contains 16 residues. Germline V gene lookup returns CDR1 SGHTA and CDR2 FQGTGA. The CDR3 DNA is TGTGCCAGCAGCTTAACCGGGACAGCCATGAACACTGAAGCTTTCTTT. Amino acids: CASSLTGTAMNTEAFF.

This clonotype has more than one count but fewer than ten. The CDR3 spells CAIGQGQGAPEAFF. The CDR3, as DNA: TGTGCCATCGGTCAGGGACAGGGGGCGCCTGAAGCTTTCTTT. The rearrangement uses TRBV2 and TRBJ1-1; TRBD1 matches 12 bases. CDR3 length: 14 residues. Germline CDR1 is SNHLY and CDR2 is FYNNEI. Trimming at V came to 10 bases and at J to 6 bases, leaving 9 bases not matched to a gene.

This clonotype was detected a few times. The chain recombines TRBV19 with TRBJ1-6; D remains unclear. The V and J ends lost 3 bases and 11 bases respectively, with 11 bases between them. CDR1 and CDR2 from the germline V gene are LNHDA and SQIVND (reference sequence). The CDR3 totals 13 residues. The CDR3 DNA sequence: TGTGCCAGTAGTATCGGGAGTTTAGCACCCCTCCACTTT. Amino acids: CASSIGSLAPLHF.

This clonotype has more than one count but fewer than ten. The rearrangement joins TRBV6-5 to TRBJ2-3, with D hard to call. The CDR3 is 15 residues long. V gave up 2 bases and J gave up 5 bases, with 14 bases separating them. Per germline, CDR1 MNHEY and CDR2 SVGAGI. The CDR3 DNA follows: TGTGCCAGCAGTTACCCCCAGGCCTCCGAAGATACGCAGTATTTT. The encoded protein is CASSYPQASEDTQYF.

The genes are TRBV5-6 and TRBJ1-1; 8 bases match TRBD1. The CDR3 runs 14 residues. Germline-derived CDR1 and CDR2 are SGHDT and YYEEEE. With V trimmed by 4 bases and J by 5 bases, 7 bases remained unmatched. The CDR3 bases are TGTGCCAGCAGCCTCGACAGGGGAGAGACTGAAGCTTTCTTT. This translates into CASSLDRGETEAFF.

Concerning this clonotype itself: The junction departs from germline at one end; a sequencing error may be responsible. The chain couples TRBV29-1 to TRBJ2-2, with D possibly matching TRBD2 (5 bases). CDR3 length: 14 residues. CDR1 is SQVTM and CDR2 is ANQGSEA in the germline V gene. CDR3 nucleotide sequence: TGCGGCGTTGCCCCCGGAGGAGACACCGGGGAGCTGTTTTTT. Its translation is CGVAPGGDTGELFF.

This clonotype has a count of ten or more. This chain connects TRBV20-1 to TRBJ2-1; D gene unclear. The germline CDR1 and CDR2 sequences are DFQATT and SNEGSKA (reference sequence). Trimming took 6 bases from V and 4 from J, leaving 10 bases between them. This CDR3 region has 12 residues. This CDR3 reads CSAQPGYNEQFF. CDR3 sequence (DNA): TGCAGTGCCCAGCCCGGGTACAATGAGCAGTTCTTC.

The V gene is TRBV4-2, the J gene TRBJ2-3; D perhaps matches TRBD2 (5 bases). The V end lost 3 bases, the J end lost 3 bases, and 19 bases lay between the germline ends. The CDR3 has 17 residues. Germline lookup yields CDR1 LGHNA and CDR2 YNFKEQ. The CDR3 region is CASSQVTLGRGTDTQYF. CDR3 sequence (DNA): TGTGCCAGCAGCCAGGTCACCCTTGGTCGCGGGACAGATACGCAGTATTTT.

As for this clonotype: The junction and the germline gene differ at one end; a read error may be behind it. The genes are TRBV5-1 and TRBJ1-3; D ambiguous. The CDR3 runs 14 residues. Germline V gene lookup returns CDR1 SGHRS and CDR2 YFSETQ. The CDR3 reads CACSYEGFGNTIYF. The CDR3, as DNA: TGCGCCTGCAGCTATGAGGGCTTTGGAAACACCATATATTTT.